Described below is a single T cell receptor (beta chain) sequence and its context. Treatment noted: 15 to 20 received Ad26.COV2.S at low or high dose, single or two shots; about 5 received placebo; per-sample allocation not given. Day 63 after the first vaccine or placebo injection was the time point for sampling. This Boston cohort included adults aged 18-55 years. This record belongs to a study of Ad26.COV2.S vaccination and SARS-CoV-2 variants. Study-wide background: The donor participated in the COV1001 trial, in its Ad26.COV2.S arm. Participants got Ad26.COV2.S intramuscularly, once or twice 56 days apart.

Assay used: immunoSEQ multiplex PCR; TCRdb lists only in-frame clones, some missing. The table records 380,000 or so clones, about 88% of them present only once. The CDR3 consists of 14 residues. V lost 2 bases to trimming and J lost 6 bases, with 8 bases between them. CDR1 is LGHNA and CDR2 is YSLEER in the germline V gene. Source: peripheral blood, taken in a trial of Ad26.COV2.S vaccine versus placebo. The sequence derives from a person between 18 and 60 years old who received the Ad26.COV2.S COVID-19 vaccine or a placebo. The gene calls are TRBV4-3 and TRBJ1-6; D call uncertain. DNA of the CDR3: TGCGCCAGCAGCCAAAGGGCGAGTAATTCACCCCTCCACTTT. Protein product: CASSQRASNSPLHF.